One sample yielded the 21 T cell receptor beta chains listed below, sequenced in a study of blood T cell repertoires in COVID-19 (dated by TCRdb to the early 2020s). The library relied on the immunoSEQ multiplex PCR assay. As stored in TCRdb, this immuneACCESS dataset retains in-frame rearrangements with V and J assigned. A fraction of the clones does not appear; measured against another copy, unresolved V genes explain less than half of the discrepancy, and the remainder lacks a known reason. The sample profile shows under 250,000 clones; about four fifths of them were found once. Roughly 7.8% of the sample is held by the ten biggest clonotypes. The specimen sequenced was peripheral blood. These receptors all come from a man between 35 and 55 years old with active or convalescent COVID-19.

Here the CDR3 reads CAIGGTGTSGKDRDEQFF. The CDR3 DNA reads as TGTGCCATCGGGGGTACCGGGACTAGCGGGAAGGACCGCGATGAGCAGTTCTTC. The rearrangement joins TRBV10-3 to TRBJ2-1; 13 bases agree with TRBD2. Trimming at V came to 8 bases and at J to 8 bases, leaving 18 bases not matched to a gene. Per the germline V gene, CDR1 is ENHRY and CDR2 is SYGVKD. This CDR3 spans 18 amino acids.

The chain combines TRBV3-1 (or the pseudogene TRBV3-2) with TRBJ1-2; TRBD1 aligns across 8 bases. Germline V lookup: CDR1 LGHDT, CDR2 YNNKEL (reference sequence). V lost 1 base, J lost 6 bases, and 4 bases stayed unmatched. This CDR3 contains 14 residues. The CDR3 is CASSQGTGRNGYTF. Here the CDR3 DNA reads TGTGCCAGCAGCCAAGGGACAGGGAGGAATGGCTACACCTTC.

The V gene is TRBV4-2, the J gene TRBJ1-2; TRBD1 is a possible D gene (5 bases). Germline V gives CDR1 LGHNA, CDR2 YNFKEQ. With 4 bases removed from V and 3 bases from J, the gap between germline ends came to 15 bases. This CDR3 is built from 15 residues. This CDR3 reads CASSRDDSSYYGYTF. CDR3 nucleotide sequence: TGTGCCAGCAGCCGCGATGACAGTTCTTACTATGGCTACACCTTC.

This sequence joins TRBV21-1 and TRBJ2-7; the table's D call TRBD1 went unverified against the DNA. TRBV21-1 is described as a pseudogene. The CDR3 has 16 residues. Written as DNA, the CDR3 is TGTGCCAGCAGCAAAGGTTTTAGGACAGGGGCGATCGAGCAGTACTTC. It specifies CASSKGFRTGAIEQYF.

J is TRBJ1-6 and V is TRBV7-9; perhaps TRBD1 as D (6 bases). Between the trimmed V and J ends, which lost 4 bases and 8 bases, there was a span of 9 bases. The CDR3 length is 13 residues. Germline-derived CDR1 and CDR2 are SEHNR and FQNEAQ (reference sequence). The CDR3 region is CASSSEGDSPLHF. CDR3 bases: TGTGCCAGCAGCTCAGAGGGGGATTCACCCCTCCACTTT.

This clone has only one observation. This rearrangement joins TRBV27 to TRBJ2-1; weak D call: TRBD2 (6 bases). The CDR3 runs to 13 residues. V lost 8 bases and J lost 15, with 23 bases in between. Germline CDR1 reads MNHEY; CDR2 reads SMNVEV (reference sequence). The CDR3 here is CASGPPGEFGRFF. CDR3 DNA sequence: TGTGCCAGCGGCCCTCCGGGGGAGTTTGGCCGGTTCTTC.

As DNA, the CDR3 is TGTGCCAGTAGTAGCACGCCAGATTCACCCCTCCACTTT. Protein product: CASSSTPDSPLHF. The V and J genes are TRBV19 and TRBJ1-6, with D unclear. V shed 4 bases and J shed 8 bases, with 9 bases lying between them. This CDR3 region has 13 residues. Germline values: CDR1 LNHDA, CDR2 SQIVND (reference sequence).

The chain joins TRBV7-2 to TRBJ2-7, with D possibly TRBD1 on 5 matching bases. Germline CDR1 SGHTA, CDR2 FQGNSA. The V gene lost 4 bases and the J gene lost 3 bases, with 13 bases spanning the gap. This CDR3 has 14 amino acids. CDR3 DNA: TGTGCCAGCAGCTATGGTTTGGGGCTCTACGAGCAGTACTTC. Its translation: CASSYGLGLYEQYF. The full variable domain, completed using reference TRBV7-2 and TRBJ2-7, is GAGVSQSPSNKVTEKGKDVELRCDPISGHTALYWYRQSLGQGLEFLIYFQGNSAPDKSGLPSDRFSAERTGGSVSTLTIQRTQQEDSAVYLCASSYGLGLYEQYFGPGTRLTVT.

Only a few counts were recorded for this clone. This chain connects TRBV6-5 to TRBJ1-5, with TRBD1 identical over 9 bases. V lost 5 bases and J lost 7; bases outside the gene matches: 3. Germline V gene lookup returns CDR1 MNHEY and CDR2 SVGAGI. The CDR3 runs 13 residues. CDR3 sequence (DNA): TGTGCCAGCAGTCGGACAGGGGCACAGCCCCAGCATTTT. Translation: CASSRTGAQPQHF.

The J gene is TRBJ2-6, the V gene TRBV29-1; no reliable D call. The V gene's germline CDR1 is SQVTM and CDR2 ANQGSEA. Trimming left V 5 bases short and J 0 bases short, with 5 bases between. The CDR3 has 13 amino acids. The CDR3 DNA reads as TGCAGCGTTATCAGCTCTGGGGCCAACGTCCTGACTTTC. As protein: CSVISSGANVLTF.

This clone was counted a few times. The same CDR3 can be traced to other DNA sequences in this sample. The chain couples TRBV3-1 (or the pseudogene TRBV3-2) to TRBJ1-2; D perhaps matches TRBD1 (6 bases). Trimming stripped 5 bases from V and 7 bases from J, with 14 bases between. Germline V gives CDR1 LGHDT, CDR2 YNNKEL (reference sequence). This CDR3 region has 13 residues. CDR3 protein: CASSLQGVRGYTF. The CDR3 DNA follows: TGTGCCAGCAGCTTACAGGGAGTCCGTGGCTACACCTTC.

J is TRBJ1-2 and V is TRBV19, with D unclear. Germline values: CDR1 LNHDA, CDR2 SQIVND (reference sequence). The CDR3 has 13 residues. Deletions cut 8 bases from V and 0 bases from J, with 10 bases between. CDR3 nucleotide sequence: TGTGCCAGTTCATGGGGAGCTAACTATGGCTACACCTTC. Translating gives CASSWGANYGYTF.

The chain links TRBV19 to TRBJ2-7, with D possibly matching TRBD1 (5 bases). V was pared by 3 bases and J by 6 bases, with 15 bases between. The germline V gene encodes CDR1 LNHDA and CDR2 SQIVND (reference sequence). The CDR3 loop spans 14 amino acids. The CDR3 sequence: CASSIGQGVSEQYF. The CDR3 nucleotides read TGTGCCAGTAGTATTGGGCAGGGTGTCTCCGAGCAGTACTTC.

The chain is built from TRBV14 and TRBJ2-2, with D possibly TRBD2 on 5 matching bases. V lost 5 bases to trimming and J lost 5 bases, with 21 bases between them. This CDR3 has 17 residues. CDR1 is SGHDN, CDR2 FVKESK, per germline. As DNA, the CDR3 is TGTGCCAGCAGCGAGGGTGATGAGGGAGAGTATACCGGGGAGCTGTTTTTT. It codes for CASSEGDEGEYTGELFF.

The chain is built from TRBV10-3 and TRBJ2-7; 9 nucleotides line up with TRBD2. This CDR3 contains 13 residues. Germline assignment: CDR1 ENHRY and CDR2 SYGVKD. V gave up 8 bases and J gave up 3 bases; unmatched junction bases: 5. The CDR3 DNA sequence: TGTGCCATCGTAGCGGGGGACAACTACGAGCAGTACTTC. As protein: CAIVAGDNYEQYF.

J is TRBJ1-2 and V is TRBV6-5; weak D call: TRBD1 (6 bases). Germline values: CDR1 MNHEY, CDR2 SVGAGI. Trimming took off 5 bases at V and 4 bases at J, with 17 bases between the two ends. The CDR3 extends over 15 amino acids. The CDR3 loop is CASSPQGGSFYGYTF. The CDR3 DNA reads as TGTGCCAGCAGTCCACAGGGCGGATCCTTCTATGGCTACACCTTC.

The chain uses TRBV18 and TRBJ2-5; D is perhaps TRBD2 (6 bases). The V gene's germline CDR1 is KGHSH and CDR2 LQKENI. V was pared by 0 bases and J by 5 bases, with 10 bases between. The CDR3 is 14 residues long. The CDR3 is CASSPPGLRETQYF. The CDR3 nucleotides read TGTGCCAGCTCACCACCGGGACTTCGGGAGACCCAGTACTTC.

J is TRBJ2-1 and V is TRBV4-3; D perhaps matches TRBD2 (5 bases). Germline V gives CDR1 LGHNA, CDR2 YSLEER. This CDR3 has 16 residues. Between the trimmed V and J ends, which lost 1 base and 4 bases, there was a span of 14 bases. CDR3 bases: TGCGCCAGCAGCCAAGTAGGCCTAACGGGGTACAATGAGCAGTTCTTC. Amino acid sequence: CASSQVGLTGYNEQFF.

The chain carries TRBV2 and TRBJ1-2; perhaps TRBD1 as D (5 bases). Looked up from germline, CDR1 is SNHLY and CDR2 is FYNNEI. The V end lost 3 bases, the J end lost 3 bases, and 11 bases lay between the germline ends. The CDR3 totals 14 residues. The CDR3 bases are TGTGCCAGCAGTGATCAGGGCCAGGACTATGGCTACACCTTC. Residues: CASSDQGQDYGYTF.

The chain uses TRBV6-1 and TRBJ1-1, with a weak D call TRBD1 (6 bases). V lost 5 bases to trimming and J lost 6 bases, with 13 bases between them. Per germline, CDR1 MNHNS and CDR2 SASEGT. The CDR3 covers 13 residues. The CDR3: CASSQGSVPEAFF. CDR3 coding DNA: TGTGCCAGCAGTCAGGGGTCAGTCCCTGAAGCTTTCTTT.

The chain is built from TRBV11-2 and TRBJ2-7; D perhaps matches TRBD1 (6 bases). This CDR3 has 16 residues. V lost 6 bases and J lost 7, with 25 bases in between. Germline V CDR1 and CDR2: SGHAT, FQNNGV. The CDR3 protein is CASSSIQGNRVQEQYF. The CDR3 nucleotides read TGTGCCAGCAGTTCCATACAGGGAAACAGGGTGCAGGAGCAGTACTTC.